The present entry profiles one T cell receptor beta chain with its context. CDR1 GTSNPN and CDR2 SVGIG come from the germline V gene (reference sequence). CDR3 length: 16 amino acids. V lost 2 bases, J lost 5 bases, and 12 bases stayed unmatched. This specimen belongs to a study of blood T cell repertoires in COVID-19. About the research overall: Samples of COVID-19 (acute and convalescent) were obtained from the United States, Italy and Spain. Sources were T cells, B-cell-depleted T cells, or PBMCs; the material itself was cDNA or gDNA.

The authors' processing: Counts of nucleated cells, estimated from reference gene primer amplification, were obtained. Assay used: immunoSEQ multiplex PCR; TCRdb lists only in-frame clones, some missing. D and trimming were read from the DNA, whereas the V and J calls and clone size are those reported in that table. The table records about 170,000 clones, less than 85% of them present only once. Cohort allocation depended upon clinical history that participants reported. The sample comprised PBMCs or T cells enriched from blood (not recorded which). This TCR was sampled from a woman between 45 and 60 years old who had recovered from COVID-19. V is TRBV30 and J is TRBJ1-1; 9 bases are a match to TRBD1. In DNA form, the CDR3 reads TGTGCCTGGAGTAAGACAGGGGGTTTGGTAAATACTGAAGCTTTCTTT. It yields the protein CAWSKTGGLVNTEAFF.